These 3 T cell receptor beta chains share one sample of origin, sequenced in a study of T cells in Graves' hyperthyroidism and ophthalmopathy. Regions amplified from RNA transcripts were the TCR beta CDR3 regions. First-round RT-PCR targeting the TCR CDR3 was performed with the HTBI primer set. One entry per CDR3 protein results from TCRdb running MiXCR on the multiplex PCR reads. In the table there are some 500,000 distinct CDR3 sequences, approximately 15% of which are singletons. Sequenced input: blood. Receptor source: a woman between 18 and 30 years old with Graves' hyperthyroidism.

In its sample, this clonotype was seen many times. This chain links TRBV27 with TRBJ1-2; D ambiguous. V gave up 2 bases and J gave up 6 bases, with 10 bases separating them. The CDR3 totals 13 residues. Germline V gene sequence: CDR1 MNHEY, CDR2 SMNVEV (reference sequence). CDR3 in DNA: TGTGCCAGCAGTTTAGTTATCGGTAATGGCTACACCTTC. It specifies CASSLVIGNGYTF.

This clonotype was seen at least ten times. This chain joins TRBV19 and TRBJ2-5; 7 nucleotides agree with TRBD1. This CDR3 is 15 amino acids long. J gave up 2 bases and V 4 bases, and 7 bases lay outside the gene matches. Looked up from germline, CDR1 is LNHDA and CDR2 is SQIVND (reference sequence). The CDR3 DNA reads as TGTGCCAGTAGTACCCAGGGACAGCTACAAGAGACCCAGTACTTC. Translation: CASSTQGQLQETQYF.

This chain joins TRBV15 and TRBJ2-2, with 7 bases identical to TRBD2. Germline CDR1 is LNHNV and CDR2 is YYDKDF (reference sequence). This CDR3 region has 15 residues. The V gene end was trimmed by 5 bases and the J gene end by 3 bases; junction bases not matched to a gene: 6. DNA for the CDR3: TGTGCCACCAGCCCCGGACTAGGACACACCGGGGAGCTGTTTTTT. It yields the protein CATSPGLGHTGELFF.